These 8 T cell receptor beta chains share one sample of origin, sequenced in a study of T cell responses to AZD1222 COVID-19 vaccine (dated by TCRdb to 2020 to 2023). The library relied on the immunoSEQ multiplex PCR assay. TCRdb took over this immuneACCESS table, retaining in-frame rearrangements with V and J assigned. Such tables are incomplete; in checked studies, under half of the missing clones stem from an unresolved V gene, and the remainder is unexplained. The sample yields 80,000 to 100,000 clones; more than 70% were counted once. 4.5% to 7% of the sample is held by the ten biggest clonotypes. The time point label, as the study defines it: about 28 days (+/-7) after the second vaccine dose. This sample comprised peripheral blood, obtained 28 days after the second AZD1222 dose. The receptor source for this set is an adult who received the AZD1222 COVID-19 vaccine.

The chain employs TRBV20-1 and TRBJ1-2, with 8 nucleotides matching TRBD1. CDR3 length: 13 amino acids. CDR1 is DFQATT, CDR2 SNEGSKA, per germline (reference sequence). The ends lost 3 bases at V and 8 bases at J; junction bases unmatched: 8. CDR3 in amino acids: CSASMDRAGGYTF. The CDR3 nucleotides read TGCAGTGCTAGTATGGACAGGGCGGGCGGCTACACCTTC.

The chain employs TRBV27 and TRBJ1-5; TRBD1 might be the D (6 bases). Germline CDR1 is MNHEY and CDR2 is SMNVEV (reference sequence). Trimming stripped 6 bases from V and 7 bases from J, with 13 bases between. The CDR3 runs 13 residues. The CDR3 DNA reads TGTGCCAGCAGCTGGGAAAGGGGGCAGCCCCAGCATTTT. It yields the protein CASSWERGQPQHF.

DNA for the CDR3: TGCGCCAGCAGTGAAGGAATTAATTCACCCCTCCACTTT. Amino acids: CASSEGINSPLHF. The chain employs TRBV10-2 and TRBJ1-6; D is uncertain. Trimming removed 3 bases at V and 6 bases at J, with 6 bases between. Germline values: CDR1 WSHSY, CDR2 SAAADI. The CDR3 covers 13 residues.

The chain carries TRBV2 and TRBJ1-2, with D possibly matching TRBD1 (5 bases). The V and J ends lost 6 bases and 6 bases respectively, with 14 bases between them. This CDR3 contains 13 residues. Germline V lookup: CDR1 SNHLY, CDR2 FYNNEI. The CDR3 spells CASRELGVDGYTF. The CDR3 DNA reads as TGTGCCAGCAGAGAGTTAGGGGTCGATGGCTACACCTTC.

The genes are TRBV5-1 and TRBJ1-6, with 12 bases lining up with TRBD1. V was clipped by 4 bases and J by 4 bases; unmatched bases: 3. The germline gives CDR1 SGHRS, CDR2 YFSETQ. The CDR3 runs 16 residues. The CDR3 DNA follows: TGCGCCAGCAGCCAGGGACAGGGGGCTTATAATTCACCCCTCCACTTT. Its protein is CASSQGQGAYNSPLHF.

This clone was seen once. The gene calls are TRBV11-3 and TRBJ2-2; D possibly corresponds to TRBD1 (7 bases). With 4 bases removed from V and 5 bases from J, the gap between germline ends came to 17 bases. Germline CDR1 reads SGHNT; CDR2 reads YENEEA. This CDR3 region has 16 residues. CDR3 nucleotides: TGTGCCAGCAGCTCCGGGTCCTCAGGGGGGACCGGGGAGCTGTTTTTT. Its translation is CASSSGSSGGTGELFF.

The chain couples TRBV9 to TRBJ2-1, with D perhaps TRBD2 (5 bases). Germline values: CDR1 SGDLS, CDR2 YYNGEE. This CDR3 region has 17 residues. Trimming took 3 bases from V and 0 from J, leaving 16 bases between them. The CDR3 loop reads CASSETIAISSYNEQFF. DNA of the CDR3: TGTGCCAGCAGCGAGACGATAGCGATAAGCTCCTACAATGAGCAGTTCTTC. The complete variable domain, with remaining parts taken from reference TRBV9 and TRBJ2-1, reads DSGVTQTPKHLITATGQRVTLRCSPRSGDLSVYWYQQSLDQGLQFLIQYYNGEERAKGNILERFSAQQFPDLHSELNLSSLELGDSALYFCASSETIAISSYNEQFFGPGTRLTVL.

This chain's CDR3 is CASSVLGVEGTGELFF. CDR3 DNA: TGCGCCAGCTCCGTCCTAGGAGTCGAGGGGACCGGGGAGCTGTTTTTT. This chain connects TRBV5-1 to TRBJ2-2; D might be TRBD1 or TRBD2, each matching 5 bases. Germline V gene data show CDR1 as SGHRS and CDR2 as YFSETQ. Between the trimmed V and J ends, which lost 7 bases and 5 bases, there was a span of 21 bases. The CDR3 is 16 residues long.